The TCR beta chain described here comes from a study of shared clonotypes between healthy human individuals. Study context: Per-donor plates numbered three CD4 naive, three CD4 memory, two CD8 naive and one CD8 memory.

Sequencing was performed with immunoSEQ multiplex PCR; in TCRdb, only in-frame clones are kept and a portion is missing. The table records millions of clones, roughly 92% of them present only once. V lost 2 bases and J 11 bases, leaving 9 bases between the germline ends. Germline V gives CDR1 MNHNS, CDR2 SASEGT. This CDR3 spans 11 amino acids. The sequenced sample was naive CD4+ T cells sorted from blood. Subset given: CD45RA+ positively selected. The clonotype originates from a man younger than 35 in good health. The V call is TRBV6-1, the J call TRBJ1-1; D gene ambiguous. CDR3 coding DNA: TGTGCCAGCAGTGAAAGGGTAGGGGCTTTCTTT. It yields the protein CASSERVGAFF.